This T cell receptor beta chain was identified in a study of identical twins. After template switching added a universal primer site, the resulting cDNA carried unique molecular identifiers. TCRdb called the 5' RACE reads again in MiXCR, with one record for every CDR3 protein. The top ten hold about an eighth of the sample, which has roughly 770,000 distinct CDR3 sequences, roughly 18% seen once. The V end was cut by 8 bases, the J end by 4 bases, with 11 bases between. The CDR3 is 12 residues long. This clonotype has ten or more counts. The same data also contributed to another study, on T cells expressing NK-cell markers. As that study records: There were seven HCMV-seropositive donors and one seronegative donor among the eight sequenced. Sorting was restricted to alpha-beta TCR T cells by an anti-gamma-delta TCR antibody in several experiments. Dominant NKG2C+ clonotypes accounted for roughly 1.0-7.5% of CD8+ T cells in several donors.

The sequence was obtained from a young woman in good health. The sample comprised PBMCs. The chain joins TRBV12-3 or TRBV12-4 to TRBJ1-2; D gene ambiguous. CDR3 DNA sequence: TGTGCCAGCGGGGTCCCCCCCTATGGCTACACCTTC. Amino acid sequence: CASGVPPYGYTF.